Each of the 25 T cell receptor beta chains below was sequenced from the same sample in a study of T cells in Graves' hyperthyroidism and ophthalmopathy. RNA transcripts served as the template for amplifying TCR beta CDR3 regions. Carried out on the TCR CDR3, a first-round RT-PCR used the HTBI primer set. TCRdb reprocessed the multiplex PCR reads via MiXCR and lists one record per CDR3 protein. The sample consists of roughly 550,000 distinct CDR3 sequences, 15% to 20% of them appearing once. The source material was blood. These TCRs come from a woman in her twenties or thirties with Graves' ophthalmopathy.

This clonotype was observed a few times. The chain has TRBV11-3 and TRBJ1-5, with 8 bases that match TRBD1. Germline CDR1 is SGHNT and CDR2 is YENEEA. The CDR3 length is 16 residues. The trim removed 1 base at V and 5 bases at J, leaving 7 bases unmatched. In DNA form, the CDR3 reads TGTGCCAGCAGCTTAGTTACAGGGGGGATGGATCAGCCCCAGCATTTT. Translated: CASSLVTGGMDQPQHF.

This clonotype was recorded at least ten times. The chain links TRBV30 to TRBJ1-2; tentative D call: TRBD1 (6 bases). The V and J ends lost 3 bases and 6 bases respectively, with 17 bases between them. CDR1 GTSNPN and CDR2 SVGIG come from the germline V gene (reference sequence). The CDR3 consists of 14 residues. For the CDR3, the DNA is TGTGCCTGGAGCGACAAAGGGGGAGAGGATGGCTACACCTTC. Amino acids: CAWSDKGGEDGYTF.

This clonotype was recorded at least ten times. CDR3 DNA: TGTGCCAGCAGTTTAAGAACGGACAGGGTTCTTTTAGGAGATACGCAGTATTTT. It yields the protein CASSLRTDRVLLGDTQYF. The rearrangement joins TRBV28 to TRBJ2-3, with 8 bases identical to TRBD1. The CDR3 extends over 18 amino acids. Trimming at V came to 2 bases and at J to 5 bases, leaving 15 bases not matched to a gene. The germline gives CDR1 MDHEN, CDR2 SYDVKM.

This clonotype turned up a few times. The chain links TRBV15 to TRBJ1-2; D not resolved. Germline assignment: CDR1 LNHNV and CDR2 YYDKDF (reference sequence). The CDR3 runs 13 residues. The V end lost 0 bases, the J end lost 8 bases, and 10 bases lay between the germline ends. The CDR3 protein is CATSRERKDGYTF. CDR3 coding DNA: TGTGCCACCAGCAGAGAGCGAAAGGACGGCTACACCTTC. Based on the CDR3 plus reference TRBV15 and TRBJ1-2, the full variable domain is DAMVIQNPRYQVTQFGKPVTLSCSQTLNHNVMYWYQQKSSQAPKLLFHYYDKDFNNEADTPDNFQSRRPNTSFCFLDIRSPGLGDTAMYLCATSRERKDGYTFGSGTRLTVV.

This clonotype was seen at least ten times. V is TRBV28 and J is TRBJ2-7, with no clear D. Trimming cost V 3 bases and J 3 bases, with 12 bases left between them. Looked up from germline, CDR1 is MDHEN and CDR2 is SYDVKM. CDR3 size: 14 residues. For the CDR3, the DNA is TGTGCCAGCAGTTTTGAAGGGTTCGTCTACGAGCAGTACTTC. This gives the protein CASSFEGFVYEQYF.

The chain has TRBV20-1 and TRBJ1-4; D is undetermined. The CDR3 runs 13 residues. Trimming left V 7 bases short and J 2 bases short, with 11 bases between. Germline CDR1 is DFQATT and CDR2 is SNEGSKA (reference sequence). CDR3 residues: CSVVGSTNEKLFF. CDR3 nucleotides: TGCAGTGTAGTCGGGAGCACTAATGAAAAACTGTTTTTT.

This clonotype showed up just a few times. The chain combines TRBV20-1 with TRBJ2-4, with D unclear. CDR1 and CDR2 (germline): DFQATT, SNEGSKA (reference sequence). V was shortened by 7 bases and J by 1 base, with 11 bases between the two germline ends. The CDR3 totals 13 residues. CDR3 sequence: CSGLLQAKNIQYF. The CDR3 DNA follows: TGCAGTGGTCTCCTCCAGGCCAAAAACATTCAGTACTTC.

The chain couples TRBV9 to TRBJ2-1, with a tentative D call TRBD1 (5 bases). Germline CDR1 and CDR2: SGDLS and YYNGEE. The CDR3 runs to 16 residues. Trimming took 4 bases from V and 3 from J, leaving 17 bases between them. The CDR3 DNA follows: TGTGCCAGCAGCCACCATGGGGCTATATACTACAATGAGCAGTTCTTC. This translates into CASSHHGAIYYNEQFF. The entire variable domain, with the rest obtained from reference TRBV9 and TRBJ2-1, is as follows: DSGVTQTPKHLITATGQRVTLRCSPRSGDLSVYWYQQSLDQGLQFLIQYYNGEERAKGNILERFSAQQFPDLHSELNLSSLELGDSALYFCASSHHGAIYYNEQFFGPGTRLTVL.

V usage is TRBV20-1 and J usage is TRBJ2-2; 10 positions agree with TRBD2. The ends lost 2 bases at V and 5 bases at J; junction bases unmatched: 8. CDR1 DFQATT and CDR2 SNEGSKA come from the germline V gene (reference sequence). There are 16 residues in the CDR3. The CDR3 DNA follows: TGCAGTGCTAGATTAGCGGGAGGTCGGGTTACCGGGGAGCTGTTTTTT. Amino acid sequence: CSARLAGGRVTGELFF.

The CDR3 protein is CASGLVELPQGEQFF. CDR3 coding DNA: TGTGCTAGTGGTTTGGTAGAACTACCCCAGGGTGAGCAGTTCTTC. This chain links TRBV12-5 with TRBJ2-1; possibly TRBD1 for D (5 bases). Trimming left V 0 bases short and J 9 bases short, with 15 bases between. The length of the CDR3 is 15 residues. Germline loops: CDR1 LGHNT, CDR2 FRNRAP.

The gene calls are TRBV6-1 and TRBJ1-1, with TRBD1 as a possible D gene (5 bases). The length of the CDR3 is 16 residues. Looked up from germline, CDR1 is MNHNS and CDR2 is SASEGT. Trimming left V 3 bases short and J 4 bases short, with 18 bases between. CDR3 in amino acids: CASSELGTAGSTEAFF. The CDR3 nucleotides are TGTGCCAGCAGTGAGCTAGGGACGGCGGGGTCCACTGAAGCTTTCTTT.

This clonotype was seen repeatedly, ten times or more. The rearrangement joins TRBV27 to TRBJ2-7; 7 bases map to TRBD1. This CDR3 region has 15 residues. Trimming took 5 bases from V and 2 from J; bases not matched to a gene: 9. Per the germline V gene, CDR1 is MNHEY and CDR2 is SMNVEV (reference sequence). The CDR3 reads CASSKNRDRPYEQYF. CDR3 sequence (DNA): TGTGCCAGCAGTAAAAATCGGGACAGACCCTACGAGCAGTACTTC.

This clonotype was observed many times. The CDR3 nucleotides are TGTGCCAGCAGTTTATGGATTCGGGTTTCCGCCTACAATGAGCAGTTCTTC. Translated, it gives CASSLWIRVSAYNEQFF. This chain links TRBV28 with TRBJ2-1; D is undetermined. This CDR3 comprises 17 residues. Germline V gene lookup returns CDR1 MDHEN and CDR2 SYDVKM. V lost 0 bases to trimming and J lost 2 bases, with 14 bases between them.

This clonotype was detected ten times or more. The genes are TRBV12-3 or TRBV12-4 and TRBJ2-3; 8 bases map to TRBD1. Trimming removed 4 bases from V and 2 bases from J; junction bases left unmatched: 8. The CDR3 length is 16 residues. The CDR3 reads CASSSRTGPFTDTQYF. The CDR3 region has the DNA TGTGCCAGCAGTTCCCGGACAGGGCCGTTCACAGATACGCAGTATTTT.

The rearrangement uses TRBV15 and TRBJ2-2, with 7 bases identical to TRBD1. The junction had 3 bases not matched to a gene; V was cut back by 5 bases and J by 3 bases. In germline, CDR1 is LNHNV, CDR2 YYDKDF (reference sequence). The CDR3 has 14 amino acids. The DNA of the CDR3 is TGTGCCACCAGCCGACAGGGCTACACCGGGGAGCTGTTTTTT. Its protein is CATSRQGYTGELFF.

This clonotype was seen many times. CDR3 protein: CASTQRANQETQYF. In DNA form, the CDR3 reads TGTGCCAGCACTCAAAGGGCCAACCAAGAGACCCAGTACTTC. The V call is TRBV12-3 or TRBV12-4, the J call TRBJ2-5; no firm D call. V was clipped by 7 bases and J by 0 bases, with 12 bases between them. The CDR3 totals 14 residues.

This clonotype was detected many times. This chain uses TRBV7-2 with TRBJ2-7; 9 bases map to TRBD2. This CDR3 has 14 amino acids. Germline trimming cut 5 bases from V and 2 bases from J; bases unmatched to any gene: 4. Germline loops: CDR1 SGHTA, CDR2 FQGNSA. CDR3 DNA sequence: TGTGCCAGCAGCCCGGGACTAGCCACCTACGAGCAGTACTTC. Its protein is CASSPGLATYEQYF.

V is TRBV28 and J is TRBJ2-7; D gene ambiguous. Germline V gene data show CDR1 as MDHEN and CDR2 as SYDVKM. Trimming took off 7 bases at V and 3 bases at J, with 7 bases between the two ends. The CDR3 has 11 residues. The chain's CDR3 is CASNGFYEQYF. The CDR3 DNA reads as TGTGCCAGCAACGGGTTCTACGAGCAGTACTTC.

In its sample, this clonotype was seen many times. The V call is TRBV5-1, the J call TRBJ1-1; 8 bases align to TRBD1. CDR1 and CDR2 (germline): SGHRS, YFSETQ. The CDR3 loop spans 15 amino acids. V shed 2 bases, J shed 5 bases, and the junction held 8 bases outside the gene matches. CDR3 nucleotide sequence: TGCGCCAGCAGCTTCCGGACAGGGCCGTTAACTGAAGCTTTCTTT. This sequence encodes CASSFRTGPLTEAFF.

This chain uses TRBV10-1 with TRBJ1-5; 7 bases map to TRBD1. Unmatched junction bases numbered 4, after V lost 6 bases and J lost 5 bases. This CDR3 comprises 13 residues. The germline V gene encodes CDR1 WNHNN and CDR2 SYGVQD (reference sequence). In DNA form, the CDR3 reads TGCGCCAGCAGCACAGGGGTGGATCAGCCCCAGCATTTT. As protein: CASSTGVDQPQHF.

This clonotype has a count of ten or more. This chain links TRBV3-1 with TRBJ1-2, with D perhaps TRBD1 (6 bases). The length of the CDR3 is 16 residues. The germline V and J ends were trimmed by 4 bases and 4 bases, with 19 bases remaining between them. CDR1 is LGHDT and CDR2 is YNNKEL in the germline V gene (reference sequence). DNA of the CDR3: TGTGCCAGCAGCCGACAGAATTCGGGGGCCGCCTATGGCTACACCTTC. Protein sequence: CASSRQNSGAAYGYTF.

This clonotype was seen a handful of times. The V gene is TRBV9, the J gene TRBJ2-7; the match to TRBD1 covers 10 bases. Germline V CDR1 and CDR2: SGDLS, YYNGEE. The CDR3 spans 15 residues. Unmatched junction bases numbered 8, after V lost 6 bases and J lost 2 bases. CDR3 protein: CASTLGQGGAYEQYF. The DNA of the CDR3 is TGTGCCAGCACCCTCGGACAGGGGGGAGCCTACGAGCAGTACTTC.

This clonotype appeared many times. The CDR3 bases are TGCAGTGCTAGAGAGCCCGGTAATGGCTACACCTTC. This codes for CSAREPGNGYTF. The genes are TRBV20-1 and TRBJ1-2; no clear D gene. This CDR3 contains 12 residues. Germline assignment: CDR1 DFQATT and CDR2 SNEGSKA (reference sequence). Trimming pared 0 bases from V and 6 bases from J, leaving 8 bases between.

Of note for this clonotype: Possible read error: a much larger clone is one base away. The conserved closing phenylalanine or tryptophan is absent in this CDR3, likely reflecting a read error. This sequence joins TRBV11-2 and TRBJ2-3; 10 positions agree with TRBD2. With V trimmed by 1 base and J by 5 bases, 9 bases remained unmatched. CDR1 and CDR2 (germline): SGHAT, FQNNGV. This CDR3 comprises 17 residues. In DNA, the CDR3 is TGTGCCAGCAGCTTAGCGCCGAGCGGGAGGGCCGGAGATACGCAGTATTCT. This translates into CASSLAPSGRAGDTQYS.

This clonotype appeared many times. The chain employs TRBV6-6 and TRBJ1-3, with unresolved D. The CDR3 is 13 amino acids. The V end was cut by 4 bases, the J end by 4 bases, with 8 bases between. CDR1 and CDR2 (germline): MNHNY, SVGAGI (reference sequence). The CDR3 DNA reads TGTGCCAGCAGTTCAAAGCAGGGAAACACCATATATTTT. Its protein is CASSSKQGNTIYF.